The 3 T cell receptor beta chains below were found in one sample sequenced in a study of T cell responses to AZD1222 COVID-19 vaccine. Sequenced by immunoSEQ multiplex PCR; TCRdb stores in-frame clones only, minus some. The sample has some 110,000 clones; 85% to 90% are singletons. This specimen was peripheral blood, taken 28 days after the second AZD1222 dose. The receptor source for this set is an adult who received the AZD1222 COVID-19 vaccine.

CDR3: CASSQVGRRTYEQYF. Here the CDR3 DNA reads TGCGCCAGCAGCCAAGTCGGCAGGAGGACCTACGAGCAGTACTTC. The V and J genes are TRBV4-1 and TRBJ2-7, with a weak D call TRBD2 (5 bases). The CDR3 length is 15 residues. Per the germline V gene, CDR1 is MGHRA and CDR2 is YSYEKL. The V gene lost 1 base and the J gene lost 2 bases, with 12 bases spanning the gap.

CDR3 coding DNA: TGTGCCAGCAGTCCTGGGCCCCAGAGGGAGCAGTTCTTC. Its protein product is CASSPGPQREQFF. This sequence joins TRBV6-5 and TRBJ2-1; D unresolved. The germline V gene has CDR1 MNHEY and CDR2 SVGAGI. The CDR3 spans 13 residues. V gave up 5 bases and J gave up 10 bases, with 15 bases separating them.

The rearrangement links TRBV5-1 to TRBJ2-7, with 12 bases lining up with TRBD2. Germline CDR1 and CDR2: SGHRS and YFSETQ. CDR3 length: 15 amino acids. The ends lost 5 bases at V and 1 base at J; junction bases unmatched: 4. The CDR3 protein is CASSPGLAGSYEQYF. The CDR3 region has the DNA TGCGCCAGCAGTCCCGGACTAGCGGGGTCCTACGAGCAGTACTTC.